This TCR beta chain was captured in a study of blood T cell repertoires in COVID-19 (dated by TCRdb to the early 2020s). Study-level background: The collaborator samples originated in the United States, Italy and Spain and spanned the acute and convalescent phases of COVID-19. The prospective study material was composed of cDNA or gDNA derived from T cells, B-cell-depleted T cells, or PBMCs. Subjects who had been exposed to COVID-19, were actively infected with it, or had recovered from it provided the deeply sampled blood TCRbeta repertoires that made up the dataset. The repertoires were released in a freely available public database intended as a resource for research on the immune response to SARS-CoV-2. Samples came from the ongoing ImmuneRACE study (first 160 participants) plus 1,254 subjects from 6 global collaborators. A de-identified subject ID, COVID-19 status, age in years and sex were almost always included in the sample metadata. Where HLA class I and class II types were available, the types were taken from metadata supplied by the sample provider, not from assay-based typing. On the study overall, not on this receptor specifically: The amount of clinical and demographic metadata varied by source and participant and was provided uncurated.

Whole blood was collected in K2EDTA tubes by collaborating institutions according to the institutions' own protocols. Collaborator samples were shipped for TCRbeta analysis as frozen whole blood, isolated PBMCs, or DNA extracted from either sample type. Turning to this clone: The antigen this receptor binds is unknown. There are no base qualities to consult, and no much larger clone falls within one base.

The immunoSEQ Assay, a bias-controlled multiplex PCR, was used to amplify TCRbeta CDR3 regions from genomic DNA. Turning to the authors' computational methods: Within the assay, amplification of reference gene primers was used to estimate how many nucleated cells each sample contained. To quantify the absolute abundance of each unique TCRbeta CDR3 rearrangement, sequence reads were collapsed and filtered. For each sample, productive Simpson clonality was calculated as the square root of Simpson's diversity index over productive rearrangements. TCRdb re-hosts the immuneACCESS table, in-frame sequences only. Its copies lack some clones; in the studies checked, an unresolved V gene accounts for under half of them, and the cause for the rest is not known. The V and J calls and clone size are taken from that table; D and trimming were inferred from the DNA. A total of roughly 100,000 clones appear in this sample, approximately 77% of them only once. Together, the top ten hold just under 10% of the sample.

The CDR1 and CDR2 encoded by the germline V gene (reference sequence) are MNHEY and SMNVEV. From the cysteine through the phenylalanine, the CDR3 covers 13 amino acids. The entry retains the CDR3 DNA only, 39 bases that are in frame from base 1. V ends up 6 bases short and J 7 bases short, with an unmatched junction base count of 5. This clonotype was obtained from a woman of 80 years or more with acute or convalescent COVID-19. Source material: peripheral blood. The V gene is TRBV27 and the J gene is TRBJ1-5; TRBD1 lines up with 8 middle nucleotides. In nucleotides, the sequence is TGTGCCAGCAGGAAAACAGGGGGGCAGCCCCAGCATTTT. This yields the protein CASRKTGGQPQHF.